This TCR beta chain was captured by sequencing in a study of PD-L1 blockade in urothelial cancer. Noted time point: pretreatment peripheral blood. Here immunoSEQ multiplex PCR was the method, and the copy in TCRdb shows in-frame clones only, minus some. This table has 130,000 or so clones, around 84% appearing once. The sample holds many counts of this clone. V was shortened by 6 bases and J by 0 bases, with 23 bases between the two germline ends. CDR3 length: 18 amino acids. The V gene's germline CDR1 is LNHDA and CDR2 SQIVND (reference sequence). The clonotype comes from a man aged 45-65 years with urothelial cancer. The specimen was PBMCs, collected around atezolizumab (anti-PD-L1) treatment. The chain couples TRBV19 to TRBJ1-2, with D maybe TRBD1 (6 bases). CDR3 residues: CASRPVTRGGRANYGYTF. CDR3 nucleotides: TGTGCCAGTAGACCAGTGACGCGGGGGGGCCGAGCTAACTATGGCTACACCTTC.